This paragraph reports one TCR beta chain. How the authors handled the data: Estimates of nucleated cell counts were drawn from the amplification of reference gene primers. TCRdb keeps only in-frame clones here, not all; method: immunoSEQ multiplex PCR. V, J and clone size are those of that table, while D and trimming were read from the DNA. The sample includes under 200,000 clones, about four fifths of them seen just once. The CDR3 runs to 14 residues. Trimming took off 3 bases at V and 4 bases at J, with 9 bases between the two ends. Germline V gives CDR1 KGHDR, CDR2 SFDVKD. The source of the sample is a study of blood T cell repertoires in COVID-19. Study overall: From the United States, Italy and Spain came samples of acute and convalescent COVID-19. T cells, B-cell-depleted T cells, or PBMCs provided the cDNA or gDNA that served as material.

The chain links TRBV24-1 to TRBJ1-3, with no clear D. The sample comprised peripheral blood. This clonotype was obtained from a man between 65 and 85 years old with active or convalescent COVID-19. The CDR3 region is CATSDHPTGNTIYF. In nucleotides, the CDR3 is TGTGCCACCAGTGATCATCCGACAGGAAACACCATATATTTT.